Sequencing of this T cell receptor (beta chain) was carried out in a study of MAIT cells during Salmonella Paratyphi A infection (dated by TCRdb to the late 2010s). Regarding the study in general: A single dose of 1-5x10^3 CFU of S. Paratyphi A strain NVGH308 was ingested by adult volunteers aged 18 to 60. Ciprofloxacin 500 mg twice daily for 14 days, starting at diagnosis, was given to diagnosed volunteers. Beyond this particular receptor, the publication reports: More expansion or contraction among the top five MAIT clonotypes was shown in diagnosed volunteers than in healthy controls (roughly 0.53 versus 0.13), suggesting infection-driven repertoire reshaping. Although the availability of volunteer samples limited sample sizes, the sizes were judged adequate for detecting differences between groups. MAIT TRBV usage was oligoclonal, favouring TRBV20 and TRBV6, and appeared unchanged by infection. The space taken up by over-represented MAIT clonotypes dropped significantly from baseline to mid-infection (around 0.15 to 0.10), while post-infection showed no significant difference.

The library was made by 5' RACE. Two rounds of PCR with Phusion High-Fidelity polymerase amplified TCRbeta, with sample-specific barcodes added in the primers. Template-switch cDNA synthesis with SMARTScribe reverse transcriptase and a TRBC-specific primer was used to generate TCRbeta libraries. After barcoding, samples were pooled and then prepared using the NEBNext Ultra DNA Library Prep Kit for Illumina. The libraries were sequenced on an Illumina MiSeq using the MiSeq reagent kit v2, 300 cycles. Under the source paper's analysis protocol: Jemultiplexer was used to demultiplex reads by barcode, and MiTCR with default parameters handled the alignment. Non-functional sequences were removed with VDJtools, and each clonotype was defined by its amino acid sequence, with frequencies calculated from the assigned sequence reads. The clonal space homeostasis analysis grouped clonotypes by frequency into over-represented (0.05-1), large, medium and small bins. TCRdb ran its own pipeline on the public reads, namely fastp trimming at Q25 and MiXCR clone calling, and kept in-frame beta chains. CDR3 protein duplicates are merged, each entry listing the most common genes and DNA. TCRdb, not the authors, supplied the V and J calls. The sample table records around 780 distinct CDR3 sequences; about a sixth of these occur just once. The ten largest clones capture 30% to 45% of the sample.

Deletion took 0 bases off V and 7 bases off J, with a span of 16 bases between the germline ends. The germline V gene specifies SGHRS as CDR1 and YFSETQ as CDR2. From the cysteine up to the phenylalanine, the CDR3 has a length of 15 residues. The DNA shown is the 45-base CDR3, in frame from base 1. The time point label, read with the paper, signifies: after infection, following antibiotic treatment. MAIT cells were defined as Valpha7.2+ CD161+ T cells and identified and sorted by flow cytometry. In six volunteers who developed enteric fever after controlled oral challenge with live Salmonella Paratyphi A, circulating MAIT cell TCRbeta repertoires were profiled over time. Every diagnosed volunteer provided MAIT cell samples at pre-infection, mid-infection and post-infection timepoints. A diagnosis of enteric fever required Paratyphi A bacteremia and/or a persistent fever above 38 degrees C that lasted more than 12 hours. Challenged volunteers were diagnosed with infection between day 4 and day 7 after challenge. For RNA extraction, about 4,500 to 11,000 MAIT cells from each sample were sorted straight into RNAqueous-Micro lysis buffer. Lymphoprep gradient centrifugation was used to isolate peripheral blood mononuclear cells from both the blood samples and the leukocyte cones. Cell sorting used a BD FACSAria Fusion or BD FACSAria III sorter.

To note about this clonotype: Its antigen remains undetermined. No base qualities exist here, and no much larger clone lies one base off it.

This chain is built from TRBV5-1 and TRBJ2-5, with the D gene tentatively TRBD1 or TRBD2, based on 5 matching bases in each. The TCR comes from a person aged 18-70 years who was deliberately infected with Salmonella Paratyphi A in a paratyphoid fever challenge study. The material sequenced was MAIT cells from blood, taken at the last sampling point of the challenge study. The nucleotide sequence reads TGCGCCAGCAGCTTGGAGGCAGCCCAGGGAGCGACCCAGTACTTC. Its product reads: CASSLEAAQGATQYF.